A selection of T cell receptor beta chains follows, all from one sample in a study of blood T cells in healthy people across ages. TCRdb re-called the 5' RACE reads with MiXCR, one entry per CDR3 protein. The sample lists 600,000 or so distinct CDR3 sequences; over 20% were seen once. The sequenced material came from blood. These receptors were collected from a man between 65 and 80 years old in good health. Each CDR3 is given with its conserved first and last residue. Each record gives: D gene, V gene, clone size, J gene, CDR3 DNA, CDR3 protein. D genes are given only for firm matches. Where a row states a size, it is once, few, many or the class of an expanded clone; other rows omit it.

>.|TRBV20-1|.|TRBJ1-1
TGCAGTGCTGCCACGGGAGCTGAAGCTTTCTTT
CSAATGAEAFF
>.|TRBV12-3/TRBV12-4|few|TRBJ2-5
TGTGCCAGCAGTAGGGCCGCGTCGGAGACCCAGTACTTC
CASSRAASETQYF
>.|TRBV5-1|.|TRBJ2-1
TGCGCCAGCAGCTCCCACCCAGGCCAGAATGTGGACAATGAGCAGTTCTTC
CASSSHPGQNVDNEQFF
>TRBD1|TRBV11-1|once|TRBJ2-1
TGTGCCAGCAGCTTAGACCAGGGGGCTCTTGCCAATGAGCAGTTCTTC
CASSLDQGALANEQFF
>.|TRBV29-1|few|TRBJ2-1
TGCAGCGTTGAGTTCCACTCCTACAATGAGCAGTTCTTC
CSVEFHSYNEQFF
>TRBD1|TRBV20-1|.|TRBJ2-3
TGCAGTGCTGCCGGGACAGGGAGGACAGATACGCAGTATTTT
CSAAGTGRTDTQYF
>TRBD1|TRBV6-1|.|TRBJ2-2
TGTGCCAGCAGTCCCCGGTACAGGGGGCTCGGCACCGGGGAGCTGTTTTTT
CASSPRYRGLGTGELFF
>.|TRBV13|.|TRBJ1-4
TGTGCCAGCGCGCTTCTGGGTGAAAAACTGTTTTTT
CASALLGEKLFF
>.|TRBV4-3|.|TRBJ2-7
TGCGCCAGCAGCCAAGGCCTGGCAGTTCCCTCCTACGAGCAGTACTTC
CASSQGLAVPSYEQYF
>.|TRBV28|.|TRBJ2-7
TGTGCCAGCAGTTCAACACTAGATTCGTTGGGCTACGAGCAGTACTTC
CASSSTLDSLGYEQYF
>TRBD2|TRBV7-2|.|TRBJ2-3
TGTGCCAGCAGCTCGCGACCTACTAGCGAAGATACGCAGTATTTT
CASSSRPTSEDTQYF
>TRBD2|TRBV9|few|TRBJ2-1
TGTGCCAGCAGCGTGGAGGGGAATAGCGGGAGGACCTACAATGAGCAGTTCTTC
CASSVEGNSGRTYNEQFF
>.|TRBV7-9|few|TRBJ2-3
TGTGCCAGCAGCTTAGACGCGGAGTTCGCGCAGTATTTT
CASSLDAEFAQYF
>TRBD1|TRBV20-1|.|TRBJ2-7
TGCAGTGCTAGAGCCACCGGGACAGGGGGTCGTGAGCAGTACTTC
CSARATGTGGREQYF
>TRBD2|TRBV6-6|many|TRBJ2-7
TGTGCCAGCACCGGACTAGCGGGAGTCAACGAGCAGTACTTC
CASTGLAGVNEQYF
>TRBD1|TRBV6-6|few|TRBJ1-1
TGTGCCAGCAGTTTCGGACAGGGGATCTCTGAAGCTTTCTTT
CASSFGQGISEAFF
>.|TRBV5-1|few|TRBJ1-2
TGCGCCAGCAGCCCTCAATCGGGAGATGGCTACACCTTC
CASSPQSGDGYTF
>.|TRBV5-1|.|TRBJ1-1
TGCGCCAGCAGCTTTGGGGTGACAGGGAACACTGAAGCTTTCTTT
CASSFGVTGNTEAFF
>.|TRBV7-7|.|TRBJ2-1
TGTGCTAGCAGCTGGGGAGCTAAGCGGGAGCAGTTCTTC
CASSWGAKREQFF
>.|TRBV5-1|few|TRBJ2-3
TGCGCCAGCAGCTTGGGACAGGCCCGCACAGATACGCAGTATTTT
CASSLGQARTDTQYF
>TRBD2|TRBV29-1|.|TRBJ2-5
TGCAGCGTTGAAGGACTAGCGGGAGTAGAGACCCAGTACTTC
CSVEGLAGVETQYF
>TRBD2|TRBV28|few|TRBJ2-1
TGTGCCAGCAGTGGGAAGTTTGGGCTAGCGGAAACCCGGGGCAATGAGCAGTTCTTC
CASSGKFGLAETRGNEQFF
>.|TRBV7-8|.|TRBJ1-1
TGTGCCAGCAGCCCTGGGGTACAGAACACTGAAGCTTTCTTT
CASSPGVQNTEAFF
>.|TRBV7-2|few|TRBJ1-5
TGTGCCAGCAGCTTAGGTCACAGTCAGCCCCAGCATTTT
CASSLGHSQPQHF
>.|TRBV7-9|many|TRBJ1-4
TGTGCCAGCAGCTACGGGACGCCAACTAATGAAAAACTGTTTTTT
CASSYGTPTNEKLFF
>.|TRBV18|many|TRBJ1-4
TGTGCCAGCTCACCCCAGGCCAACTACCGGGAAAAACTGTTTTTT
CASSPQANYREKLFF
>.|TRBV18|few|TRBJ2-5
TGTGCCAGCTCACCCCTCGGGGGAGGAGAGACCCAGTACTTC
CASSPLGGGETQYF
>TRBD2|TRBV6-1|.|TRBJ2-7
TGTGCCAGCAGACCACGTAGCGGGAGGATACCCTACGAGCAGTACTTC
CASRPRSGRIPYEQYF
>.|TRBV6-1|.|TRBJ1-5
TGTGCCAGCAGTGAACAGGGCCATCAGCCCCAGCATTTT
CASSEQGHQPQHF
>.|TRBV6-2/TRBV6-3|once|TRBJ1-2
TGTGCCAGCAGTTACGCAGGGAATGGCTACACCTTC
CASSYAGNGYTF
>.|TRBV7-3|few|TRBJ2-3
TGTGCCAGCAGCTTAACGGGTGATGGGGGGCAGTATTTT
CASSLTGDGGQYF
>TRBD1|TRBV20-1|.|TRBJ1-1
TGCAGTGCTAGAGATGTCGGGACAGGGCCAGCTTTCTTT
CSARDVGTGPAFF
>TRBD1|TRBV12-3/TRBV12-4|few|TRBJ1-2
TGTGCCAGCAGTCCGGACAGGCGTGGCTACACCTTC
CASSPDRRGYTF
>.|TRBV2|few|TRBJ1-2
TGTGCCAGCAGTGTTCTGGGCTATGGCTACACCTTC
CASSVLGYGYTF
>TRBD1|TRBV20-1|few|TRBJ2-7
TGCAGTGCTATACGACAGGGTCCGGCCTACGAGCAGTACTTC
CSAIRQGPAYEQYF
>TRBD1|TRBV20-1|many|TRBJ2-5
TGCAGTGCTAACGGACAGGGCGGCGAGACCCAGTACTTC
CSANGQGGETQYF
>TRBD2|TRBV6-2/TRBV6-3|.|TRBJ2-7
TGTGCCAGCAGTTACTCGAACTCGGGAGGGTACTTC
CASSYSNSGGYF
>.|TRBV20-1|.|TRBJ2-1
TGCAGTGCTAGATCGGACCTTAGCACCGATGAGCAGTTCTTC
CSARSDLSTDEQFF
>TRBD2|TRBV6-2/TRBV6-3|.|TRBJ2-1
TGTGCCAGCAGTAGGGCGGGGGGAAATGAGCAGTTCTTC
CASSRAGGNEQFF
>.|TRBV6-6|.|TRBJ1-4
TGTGCCAGCAGTTACGCCTGGGGAACTAATGAAAAACTGTTTTTT
CASSYAWGTNEKLFF
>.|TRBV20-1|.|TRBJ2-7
TGCAGTGCTAGTCGGGTAGCGGGAGGACAGGGGGCAGAGCAGTACTTC
CSASRVAGGQGAEQYF
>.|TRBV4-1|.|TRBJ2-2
TGCGCCAGCAGCCAGGATCAACAGGGTACCGGGGAGCTGTTTTTT
CASSQDQQGTGELFF